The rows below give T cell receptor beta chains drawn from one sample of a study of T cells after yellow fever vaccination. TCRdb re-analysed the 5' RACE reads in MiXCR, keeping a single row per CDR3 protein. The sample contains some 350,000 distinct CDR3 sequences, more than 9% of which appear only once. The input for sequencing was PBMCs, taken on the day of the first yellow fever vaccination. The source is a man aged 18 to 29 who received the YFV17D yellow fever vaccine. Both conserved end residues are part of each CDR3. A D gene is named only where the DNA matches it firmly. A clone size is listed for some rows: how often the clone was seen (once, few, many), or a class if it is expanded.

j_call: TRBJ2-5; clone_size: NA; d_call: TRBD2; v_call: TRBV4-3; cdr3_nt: TGCGCCAGCAGCCAAGGGACTAGCCCAAAAGAGACCCAGTACTTC; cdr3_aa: CASSQGTSPKETQYF
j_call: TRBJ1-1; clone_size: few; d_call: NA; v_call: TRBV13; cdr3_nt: TGTGCCAGCAGCCCCTTAAACGGACGGCCAAACACTGAAGCTTTCTTT; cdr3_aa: CASSPLNGRPNTEAFF
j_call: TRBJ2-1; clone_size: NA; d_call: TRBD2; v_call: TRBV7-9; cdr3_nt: TGTGCCACGAGGGACGTAGCGGGAGTATACAATGAGCAGTTCTTC; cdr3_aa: CATRDVAGVYNEQFF
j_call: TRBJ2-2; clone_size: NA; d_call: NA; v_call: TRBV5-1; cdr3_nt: TGCGCCAGCAGCCCCCGCGGGACACCCACCGGGGAGCTGTTTTTT; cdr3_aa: CASSPRGTPTGELFF
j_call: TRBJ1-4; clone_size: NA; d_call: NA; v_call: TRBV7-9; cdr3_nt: TGTGCCAGCAGCTTATCTTGGACGGGGGAAAAACTGTTTTTT; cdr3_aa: CASSLSWTGEKLFF
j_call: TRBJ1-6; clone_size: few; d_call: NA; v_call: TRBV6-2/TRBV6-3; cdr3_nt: TGTGCCAGCAGTTACTCGGCTCCACCCCTCCACTTT; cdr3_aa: CASSYSAPPLHF
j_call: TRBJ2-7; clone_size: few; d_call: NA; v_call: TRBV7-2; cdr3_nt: TGTGCCAGCAGCTATCGCCGCACAGGAGACTACGAGCAGTACTTC; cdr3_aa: CASSYRRTGDYEQYF
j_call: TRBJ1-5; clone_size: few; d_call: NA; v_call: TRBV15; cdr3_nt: TGTGCCACCAGCAGAGTGGGGGGCTGGCAGCCCCAGCATTTT; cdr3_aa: CATSRVGGWQPQHF
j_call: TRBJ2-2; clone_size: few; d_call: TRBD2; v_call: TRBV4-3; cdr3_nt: TGCGCCAGCAGCCAAAGACTAGCCCTGGGGGAGCTGTTTTTT; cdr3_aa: CASSQRLALGELFF
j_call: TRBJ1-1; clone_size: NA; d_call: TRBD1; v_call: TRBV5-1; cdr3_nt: TGCGCCAGCAGCGGGGCGGGACAGTGGAACACTGAAGCTTTCTTT; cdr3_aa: CASSGAGQWNTEAFF
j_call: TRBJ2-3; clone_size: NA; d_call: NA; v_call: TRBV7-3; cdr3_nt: TGTGCCAGCAGCTTTGGGGGGGCCCTCACAGATACGCAGTATTTT; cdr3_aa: CASSFGGALTDTQYF
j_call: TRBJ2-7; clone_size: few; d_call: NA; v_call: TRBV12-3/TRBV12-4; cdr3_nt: TGTGCCAGCAGTCAGGGTGCCTACGAGCAGTACTTC; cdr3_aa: CASSQGAYEQYF
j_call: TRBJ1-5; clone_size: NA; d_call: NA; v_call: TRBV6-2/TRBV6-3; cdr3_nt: TGTGCCAGCAGTTACTCGCCACGGAGGGGGAAGCCCCAGCATTTT; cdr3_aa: CASSYSPRRGKPQHF
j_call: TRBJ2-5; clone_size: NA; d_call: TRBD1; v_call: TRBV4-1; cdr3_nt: TGCGCCAGCAGCCAAGGGACAGGGGGCTTACAAGAGACCCAGTACTTC; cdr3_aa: CASSQGTGGLQETQYF
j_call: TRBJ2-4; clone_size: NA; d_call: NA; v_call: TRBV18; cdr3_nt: TGTGCCAGCTCACGATCTGGGAGAAACATTCAGTACTTC; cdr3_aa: CASSRSGRNIQYF
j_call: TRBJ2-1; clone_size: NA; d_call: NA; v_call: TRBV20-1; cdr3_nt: TGCAGTGCTAGAGATGAGGGTATGGAGCAGTTCTTC; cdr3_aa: CSARDEGMEQFF
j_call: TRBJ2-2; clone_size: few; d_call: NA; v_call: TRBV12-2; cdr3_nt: TGTGCAAGTCGCACCCGACAGGGGCCCGGGGAGCTGTTTTTT; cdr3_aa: CASRTRQGPGELFF
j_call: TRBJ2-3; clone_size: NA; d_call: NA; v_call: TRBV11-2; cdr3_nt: TGTGCCAGCAGCTTCCTTAGGGGGGACAGACGCACAGATACGCAGTATTTT; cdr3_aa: CASSFLRGDRRTDTQYF
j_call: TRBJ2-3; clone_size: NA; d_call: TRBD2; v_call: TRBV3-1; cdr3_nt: TGTGCCAGCAGCTCTAGCGGGGGGCTCTCAGATACGCAGTATTTT; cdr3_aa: CASSSSGGLSDTQYF
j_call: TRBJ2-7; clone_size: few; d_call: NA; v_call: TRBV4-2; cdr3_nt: TGTGCCAGCAGCCCCACCCCGCAGGCGAGCTCCTACGAGCAGTACTTC; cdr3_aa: CASSPTPQASSYEQYF
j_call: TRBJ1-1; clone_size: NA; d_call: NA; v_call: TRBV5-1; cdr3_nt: TGCGCCAGCAGCTTGTGGGGGGGGGACACTGAAGCTTTCTTT; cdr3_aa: CASSLWGGDTEAFF
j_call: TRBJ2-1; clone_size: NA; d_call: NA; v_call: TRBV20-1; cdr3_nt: TGCAGTGCTTCGTCGACAGCCTACAATGAGCAGTTCTTC; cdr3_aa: CSASSTAYNEQFF
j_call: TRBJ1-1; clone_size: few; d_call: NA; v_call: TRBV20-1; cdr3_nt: TGCAGTGCTAGAGATTTTCGGGGAGGGGACACTGAAGCTTTCTTT; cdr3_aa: CSARDFRGGDTEAFF
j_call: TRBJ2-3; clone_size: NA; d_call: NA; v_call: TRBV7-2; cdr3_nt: TGTGCCAGCAGCCCGAGGGGGGCCGAACTTACGCAGTATTTT; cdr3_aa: CASSPRGAELTQYF
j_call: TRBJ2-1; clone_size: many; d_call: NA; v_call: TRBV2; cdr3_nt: TGTGCCAGCAGTGTCAGGGGATCCTACAATGAGCAGTTCTTC; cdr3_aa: CASSVRGSYNEQFF
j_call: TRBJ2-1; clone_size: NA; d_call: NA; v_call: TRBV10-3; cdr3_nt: TGTGCCATCAGTACAACCGGGACCGCCAGCTCCTACAATGAGCAGTTCTTC; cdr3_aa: CAISTTGTASSYNEQFF
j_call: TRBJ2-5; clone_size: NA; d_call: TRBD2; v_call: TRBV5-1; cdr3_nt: TGCGCCAGCAGCTTGGGGCCTAGCGGGGGCCAAGAGACCCAGTACTTC; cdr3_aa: CASSLGPSGGQETQYF
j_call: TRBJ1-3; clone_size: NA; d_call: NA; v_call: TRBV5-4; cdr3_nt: TGTGCCAGCGGCCAATCTGGAAACACCATATATTTT; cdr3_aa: CASGQSGNTIYF
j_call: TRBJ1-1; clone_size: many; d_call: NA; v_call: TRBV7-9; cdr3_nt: TGTGCCAGCAGCCGAGAAGCTAACACTGAAGCTTTCTTT; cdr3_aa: CASSREANTEAFF
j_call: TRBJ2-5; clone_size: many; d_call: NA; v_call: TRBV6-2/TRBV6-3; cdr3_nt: TGTGCCAGCAGTTACGTTGGGGAGACCCAGTACTTC; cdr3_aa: CASSYVGETQYF
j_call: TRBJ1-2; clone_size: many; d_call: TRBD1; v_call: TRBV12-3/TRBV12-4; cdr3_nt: TGTGCCAGCAGTTTCCCGGGACAGGGGGTCTATGGCTACACCTTC; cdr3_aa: CASSFPGQGVYGYTF
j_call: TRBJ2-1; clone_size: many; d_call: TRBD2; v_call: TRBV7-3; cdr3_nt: TGTGCCAGCAGCCCCCTTAGCGGGGGGTCCTACAATGAGCAGTTCTTC; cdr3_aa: CASSPLSGGSYNEQFF
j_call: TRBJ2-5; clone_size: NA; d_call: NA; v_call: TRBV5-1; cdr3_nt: TGCGCCAGCAGCTTGGGGGGGGCGACGGAGACCCAGTACTTC; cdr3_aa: CASSLGGATETQYF
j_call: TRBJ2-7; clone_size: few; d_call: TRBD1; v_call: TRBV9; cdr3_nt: TGTGCCAGCAGCGGACAGGGTACGGACTACGAGCAGTACTTC; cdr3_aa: CASSGQGTDYEQYF
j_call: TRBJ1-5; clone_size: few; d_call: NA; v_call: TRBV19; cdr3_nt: TGTGCCAGTAGTAGGTCCCCAGGGCAGCCCCAGCATTTT; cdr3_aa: CASSRSPGQPQHF
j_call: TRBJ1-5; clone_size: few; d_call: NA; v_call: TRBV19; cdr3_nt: TGTGCCAGTAGTATGCCCGGGGAGGGCTATCAGCCCCAGCATTTT; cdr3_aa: CASSMPGEGYQPQHF
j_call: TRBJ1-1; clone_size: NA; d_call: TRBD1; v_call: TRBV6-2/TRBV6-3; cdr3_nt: TGTGCCAGCAAAGGGGGCGCGGGGACTGAAGCTTTCTTT; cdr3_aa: CASKGGAGTEAFF
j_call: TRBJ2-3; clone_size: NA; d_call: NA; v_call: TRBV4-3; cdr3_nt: TGCGCCAGCAGCCAAGCCCCGGGGGTCACAGATACGCAGTATTTT; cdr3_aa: CASSQAPGVTDTQYF
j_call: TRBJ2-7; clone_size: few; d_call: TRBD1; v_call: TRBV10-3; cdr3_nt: TGTGCCATCAGTGGGGGACAGGGGTATGAGCAGTACTTC; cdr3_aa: CAISGGQGYEQYF
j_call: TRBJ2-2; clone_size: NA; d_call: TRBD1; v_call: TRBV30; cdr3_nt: TGTGCCTGGAACCCACTTCCTGGGACAGGGTTAAAGAAGGTGGGGGGGGACACCGGGGAGCTGTTTTTT; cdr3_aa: CAWNPLPGTGLKKVGGDTGELFF
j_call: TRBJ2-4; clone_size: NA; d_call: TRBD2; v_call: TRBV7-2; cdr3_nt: TGTGCCAGCAGCTCGGTGGCTAGCGGTTGGCAAAACATTCAGTACTTC; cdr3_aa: CASSSVASGWQNIQYF
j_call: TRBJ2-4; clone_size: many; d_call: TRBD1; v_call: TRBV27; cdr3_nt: TGTGCCAGCAGTTTAAGGGCAGGGGGAGTAGCCAAAAACATTCAGTACTTC; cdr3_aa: CASSLRAGGVAKNIQYF
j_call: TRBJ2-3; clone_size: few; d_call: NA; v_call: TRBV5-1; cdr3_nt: TGCGCCAGCAGCTTGATAGGACCGGCGGCAGATACGCAGTATTTT; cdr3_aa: CASSLIGPAADTQYF
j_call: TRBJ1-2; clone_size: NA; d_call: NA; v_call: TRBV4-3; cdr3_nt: TGCGCCAGCAGCCATCACTCAGGGGAAACTAACTATGGCTACACCTTC; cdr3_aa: CASSHHSGETNYGYTF
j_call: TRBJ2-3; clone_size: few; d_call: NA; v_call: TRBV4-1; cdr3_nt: TGCGCCAGCAGCCAAGAACGCCCGACCTTCACAGATACGCAGTATTTT; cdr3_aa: CASSQERPTFTDTQYF
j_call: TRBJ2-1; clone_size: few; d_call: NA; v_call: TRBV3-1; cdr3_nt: TGTGCCAGCCCCCCTGAGCAGTTCTTC; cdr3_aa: CASPPEQFF
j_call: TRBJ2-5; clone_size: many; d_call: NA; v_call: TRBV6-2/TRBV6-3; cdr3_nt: TGTGCCAGCAGTTACGGTACCTTCAGAGACGTGGAGACCCAGTACTTC; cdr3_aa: CASSYGTFRDVETQYF
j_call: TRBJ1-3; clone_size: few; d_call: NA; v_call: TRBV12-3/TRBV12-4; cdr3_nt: TGTGCCAGCAGTTTAGGGGATCACTCTGGAAACACCATATATTTT; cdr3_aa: CASSLGDHSGNTIYF
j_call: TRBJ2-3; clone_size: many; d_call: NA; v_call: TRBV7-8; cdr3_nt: TGTGCCAGCAGCTTTGGTCTTGCGTGGGAAACCACAGATACGCAGTATTTT; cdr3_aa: CASSFGLAWETTDTQYF
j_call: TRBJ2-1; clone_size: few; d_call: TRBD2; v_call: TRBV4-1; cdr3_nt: TGCGCCAGCAGCCAAGCACCGACTAGCGGGGGGGGGCAGTTCTTC; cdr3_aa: CASSQAPTSGGGQFF
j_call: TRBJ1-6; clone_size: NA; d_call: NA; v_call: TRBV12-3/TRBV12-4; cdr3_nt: TGTGCCAGCAGCCGACCCACACAGGGAGGTTCACCCCTCCACTTT; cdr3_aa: CASSRPTQGGSPLHF
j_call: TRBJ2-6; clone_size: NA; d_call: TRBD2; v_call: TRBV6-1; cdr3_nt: TGTGCCAGCAACCAATGGGGGGGCTCTGGGGCCAACGTCCTGACTTTC; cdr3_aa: CASNQWGGSGANVLTF
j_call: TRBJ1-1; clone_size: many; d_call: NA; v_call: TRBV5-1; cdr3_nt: TGCGCCAGCAGCTTGTCGGCTCCCAACGAAGCTTTCTTT; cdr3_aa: CASSLSAPNEAFF
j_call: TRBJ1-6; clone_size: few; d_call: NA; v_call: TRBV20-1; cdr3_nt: TGCAGTGCTAGACCAGGGCGCTCCTATAATTCACCCCTCCACTTT; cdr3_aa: CSARPGRSYNSPLHF
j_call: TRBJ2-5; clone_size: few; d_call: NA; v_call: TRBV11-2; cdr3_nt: TGTGCCAGCAGCCCAGACAGAAGAGAGACCCAGTACTTC; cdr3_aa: CASSPDRRETQYF
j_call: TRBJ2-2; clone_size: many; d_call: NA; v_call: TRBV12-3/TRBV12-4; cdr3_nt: TGTGCCAGCAGTTTAGGGGCTCGGACCGGGGAGCTGTTTTTT; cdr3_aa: CASSLGARTGELFF
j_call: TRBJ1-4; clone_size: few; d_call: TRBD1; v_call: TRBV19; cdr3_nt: TGTGCCAGTAGTAGTGAGGGGGCGACATCGGGAGGTGAAAAACTGTTTTTT; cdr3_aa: CASSSEGATSGGEKLFF
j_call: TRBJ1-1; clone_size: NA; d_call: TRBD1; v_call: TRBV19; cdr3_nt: TGTGCCAGTAGCCCCCGGGACAGGGTAACCACTGAAGCTTTCTTT; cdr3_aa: CASSPRDRVTTEAFF
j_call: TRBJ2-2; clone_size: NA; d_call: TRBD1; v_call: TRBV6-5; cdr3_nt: TGTGCCAGCACCAGGAGGATCTATGGGACAGCGAACACCGGGGAGCTGTTTTTT; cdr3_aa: CASTRRIYGTANTGELFF
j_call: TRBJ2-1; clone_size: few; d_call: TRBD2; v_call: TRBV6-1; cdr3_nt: TGTGCCAGCAGTGAACTAGCGGGGGGGCCTGGTGAGCAGTTCTTC; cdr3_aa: CASSELAGGPGEQFF